This section outlines one TCR beta chain sequence together with its context. What it recognizes is unknown. TCRdb re-derived calls from the RT-PCR reads in MiXCR, one entry per CDR3 protein. This table has 30,000 to 40,000 distinct CDR3 sequences, roughly 60% appearing once. Looked up from germline, CDR1 is SNHLY and CDR2 is FYNNEI. The length of the CDR3 is 17 residues. V was pared by 2 bases and J by 0 bases, with 13 bases between. The sample originates from a study of yellow fever vaccine responses in identical twins. Study results and limitations: The T cell response to vaccination in identical twins was reportedly partly convergent and partly personalized.

This TCR was sampled from a woman younger than 35 who received the yellow fever vaccine. The J gene is TRBJ2-2, the V gene TRBV2, with D tentatively TRBD1 (6 bases). The sequencing used T cells from blood (PBMCs), unsorted or a sorted subset (not recorded which), collected before or after yellow fever vaccination (not recorded which). The CDR3 here is CASSESRTATNTGELFF. As DNA, the CDR3 is TGTGCCAGCAGTGAATCACGGACAGCCACGAACACCGGGGAGCTGTTTTTT. Full variable domain (rest looked up from reference TRBV2 and TRBJ2-2): EPEVTQTPSHQVTQMGQEVILRCVPISNHLYFYWYRQILGQKVEFLVSFYNNEISEKSEIFDDQFSVERPDGSNFTLKIRSTKLEDSAMYFCASSESRTATNTGELFFGEGSRLTVL.